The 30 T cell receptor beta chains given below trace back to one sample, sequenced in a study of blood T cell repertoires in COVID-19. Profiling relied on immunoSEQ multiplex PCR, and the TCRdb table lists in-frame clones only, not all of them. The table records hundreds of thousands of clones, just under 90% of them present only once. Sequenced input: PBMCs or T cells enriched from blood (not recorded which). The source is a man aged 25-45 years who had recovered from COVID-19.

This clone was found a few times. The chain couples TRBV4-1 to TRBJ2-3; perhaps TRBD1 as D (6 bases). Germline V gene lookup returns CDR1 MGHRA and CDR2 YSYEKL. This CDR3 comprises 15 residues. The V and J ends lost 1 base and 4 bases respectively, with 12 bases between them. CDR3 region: CASSQAGVGADTQYF. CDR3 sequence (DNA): TGCGCCAGCAGCCAAGCAGGGGTAGGCGCAGATACGCAGTATTTT.

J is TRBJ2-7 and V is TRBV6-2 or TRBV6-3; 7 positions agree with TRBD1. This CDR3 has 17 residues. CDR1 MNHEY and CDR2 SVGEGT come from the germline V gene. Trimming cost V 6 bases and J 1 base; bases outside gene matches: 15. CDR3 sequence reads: CASSNPFSRTGSYEQYF. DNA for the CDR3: TGTGCCAGCAGCAACCCATTCTCACGGACAGGTTCCTACGAGCAGTACTTC.

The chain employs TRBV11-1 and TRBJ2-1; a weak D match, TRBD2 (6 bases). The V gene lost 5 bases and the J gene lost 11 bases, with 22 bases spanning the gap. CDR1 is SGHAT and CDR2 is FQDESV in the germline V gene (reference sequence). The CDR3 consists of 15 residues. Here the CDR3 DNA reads TGTGCCAGCAGCCGGGACTCTTCTCCCTACACACAGCAGTTCTTC. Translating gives CASSRDSSPYTQQFF.

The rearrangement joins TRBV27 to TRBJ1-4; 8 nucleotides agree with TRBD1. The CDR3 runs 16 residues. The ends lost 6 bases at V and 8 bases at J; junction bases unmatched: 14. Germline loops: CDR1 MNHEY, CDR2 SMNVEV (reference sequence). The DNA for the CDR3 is TGTGCCAGCAGAACTAGGACAGGGAATAATTTGGAAAAACTGTTTTTT. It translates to CASRTRTGNNLEKLFF.

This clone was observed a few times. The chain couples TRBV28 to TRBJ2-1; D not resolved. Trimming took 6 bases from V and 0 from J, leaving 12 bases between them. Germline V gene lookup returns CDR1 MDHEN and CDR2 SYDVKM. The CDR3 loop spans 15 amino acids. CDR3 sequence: CASRRVDSSYNEQFF. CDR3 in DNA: TGTGCCAGCAGGCGCGTTGATAGCTCCTACAATGAGCAGTTCTTC.

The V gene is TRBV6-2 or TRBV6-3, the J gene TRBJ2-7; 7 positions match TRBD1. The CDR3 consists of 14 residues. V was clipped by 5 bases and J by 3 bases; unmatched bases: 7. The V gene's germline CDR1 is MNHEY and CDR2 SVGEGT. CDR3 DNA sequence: TGTGCCAGCAGTCGACAGGGTTTCAGCTACGAGCAGTACTTC. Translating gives CASSRQGFSYEQYF.

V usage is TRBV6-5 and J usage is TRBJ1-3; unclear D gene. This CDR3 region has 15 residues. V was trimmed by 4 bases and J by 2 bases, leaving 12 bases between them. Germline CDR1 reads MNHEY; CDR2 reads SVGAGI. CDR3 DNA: TGTGCCAGCAGTTTCGGATCCGGGGCTGGAAACACCATATATTTT. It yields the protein CASSFGSGAGNTIYF.

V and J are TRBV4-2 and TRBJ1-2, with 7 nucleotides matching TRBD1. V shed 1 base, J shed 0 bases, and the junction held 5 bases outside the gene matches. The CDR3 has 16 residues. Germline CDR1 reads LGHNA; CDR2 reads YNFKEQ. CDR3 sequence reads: CASSQVGQVANYGYTF. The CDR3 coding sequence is TGTGCCAGCAGCCAAGTAGGACAGGTAGCTAACTATGGCTACACCTTC.

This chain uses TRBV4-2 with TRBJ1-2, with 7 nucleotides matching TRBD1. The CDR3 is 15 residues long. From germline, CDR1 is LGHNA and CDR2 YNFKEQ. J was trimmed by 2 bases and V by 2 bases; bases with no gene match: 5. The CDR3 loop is CASSQSGGVNYGYTF. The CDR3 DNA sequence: TGTGCCAGCAGCCAATCAGGGGGTGTCAACTATGGCTACACCTTC.

The CDR3 loop reads CASSPLWEPHSYEQYF. The CDR3 bases are TGTGCCAGCAGCCCTTTGTGGGAGCCCCACTCCTACGAGCAGTACTTC. The J gene is TRBJ2-7, the V gene TRBV9; a weak D match, TRBD2 (5 bases). The germline gives CDR1 SGDLS, CDR2 YYNGEE. This CDR3 is 16 amino acids long. Trimming pared 4 bases from V and 0 bases from J, leaving 17 bases between.

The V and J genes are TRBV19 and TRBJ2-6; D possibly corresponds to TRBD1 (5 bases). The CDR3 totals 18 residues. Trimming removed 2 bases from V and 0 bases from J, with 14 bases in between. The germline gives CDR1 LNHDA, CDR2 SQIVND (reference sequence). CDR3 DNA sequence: TGTGCCAGTAGTATAACACGACAGCCAGTCTCTGGGGCCAACGTCCTGACTTTC. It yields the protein CASSITRQPVSGANVLTF.

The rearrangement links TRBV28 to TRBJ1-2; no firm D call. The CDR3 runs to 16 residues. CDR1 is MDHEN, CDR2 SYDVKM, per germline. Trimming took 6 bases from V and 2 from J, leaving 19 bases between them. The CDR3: CASRGYVRTGNYGYTF. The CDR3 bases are TGTGCCAGCAGAGGTTATGTGAGGACGGGGAACTATGGCTACACCTTC.

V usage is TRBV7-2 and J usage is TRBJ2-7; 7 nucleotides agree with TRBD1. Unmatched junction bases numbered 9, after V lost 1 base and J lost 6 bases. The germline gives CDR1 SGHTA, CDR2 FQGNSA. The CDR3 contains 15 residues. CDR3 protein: CASSLDRERGPEQYF. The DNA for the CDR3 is TGTGCCAGCAGCTTAGATCGCGAAAGGGGGCCCGAGCAGTACTTC. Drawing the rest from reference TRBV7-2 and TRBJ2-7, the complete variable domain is GAGVSQSPSNKVTEKGKDVELRCDPISGHTALYWYRQSLGQGLEFLIYFQGNSAPDKSGLPSDRFSAERTGGSVSTLTIQRTQQEDSAVYLCASSLDRERGPEQYFGPGTRLTVT.

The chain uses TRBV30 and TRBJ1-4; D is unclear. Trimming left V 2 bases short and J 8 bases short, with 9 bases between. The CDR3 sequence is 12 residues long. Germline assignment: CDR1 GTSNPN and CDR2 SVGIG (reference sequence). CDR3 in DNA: TGTGCCTGGAGTCTTACCCAGGAAAAACTGTTTTTT. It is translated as CAWSLTQEKLFF.

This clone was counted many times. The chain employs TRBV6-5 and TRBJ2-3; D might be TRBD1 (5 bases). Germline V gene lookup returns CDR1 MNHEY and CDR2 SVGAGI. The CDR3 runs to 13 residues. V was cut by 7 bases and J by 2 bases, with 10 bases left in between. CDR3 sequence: CASKTDSTDTQYF. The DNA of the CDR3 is TGTGCCAGCAAGACAGATTCCACAGATACGCAGTATTTT.

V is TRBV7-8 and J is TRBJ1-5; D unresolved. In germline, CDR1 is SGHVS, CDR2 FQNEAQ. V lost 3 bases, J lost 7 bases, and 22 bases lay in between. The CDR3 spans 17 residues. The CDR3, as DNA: TGTGCCAGCAGCTTGTGGGATCGGTTGGGAGGGCGCCAGCCCCAGCATTTT. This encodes CASSLWDRLGGRQPQHF.

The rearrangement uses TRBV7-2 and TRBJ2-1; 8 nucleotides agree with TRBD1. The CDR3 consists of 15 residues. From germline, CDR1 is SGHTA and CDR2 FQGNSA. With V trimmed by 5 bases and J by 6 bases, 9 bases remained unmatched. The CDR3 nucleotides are TGTGCCAGCAGCAACGGACAGGGATGGGGCAATGAGCAGTTCTTC. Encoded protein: CASSNGQGWGNEQFF.

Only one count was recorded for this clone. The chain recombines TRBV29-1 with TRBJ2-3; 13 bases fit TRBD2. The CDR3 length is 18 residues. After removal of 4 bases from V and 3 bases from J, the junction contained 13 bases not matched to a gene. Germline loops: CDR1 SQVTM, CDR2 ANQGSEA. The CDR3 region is CSVGGELAGGPSTDTQYF. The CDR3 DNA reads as TGCAGCGTTGGAGGGGAACTAGCGGGAGGGCCGTCTACAGATACGCAGTATTTT.

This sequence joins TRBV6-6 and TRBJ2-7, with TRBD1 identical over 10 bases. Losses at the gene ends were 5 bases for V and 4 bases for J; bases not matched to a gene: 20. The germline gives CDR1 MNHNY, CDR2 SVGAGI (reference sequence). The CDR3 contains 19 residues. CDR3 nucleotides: TGTGCCAGCAGTCCCCGTGGGACAGGGGATAAGCGGAGGCAGTACGAGCAGTACTTC. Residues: CASSPRGTGDKRRQYEQYF.

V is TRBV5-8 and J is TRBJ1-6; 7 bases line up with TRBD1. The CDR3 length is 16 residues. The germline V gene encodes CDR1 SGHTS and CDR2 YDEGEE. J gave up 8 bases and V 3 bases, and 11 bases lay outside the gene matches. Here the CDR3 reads CASSSTRGLLDSPLHF. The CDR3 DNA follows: TGTGCCAGCAGCTCGACCAGGGGGTTACTGGATTCACCCCTCCACTTT.

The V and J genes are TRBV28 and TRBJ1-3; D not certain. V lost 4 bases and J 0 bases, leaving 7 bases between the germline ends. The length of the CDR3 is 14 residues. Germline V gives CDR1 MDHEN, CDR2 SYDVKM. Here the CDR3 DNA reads TGTGCCAGCAGTTCTACAGCCTCTGGAAACACCATATATTTT. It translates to CASSSTASGNTIYF.

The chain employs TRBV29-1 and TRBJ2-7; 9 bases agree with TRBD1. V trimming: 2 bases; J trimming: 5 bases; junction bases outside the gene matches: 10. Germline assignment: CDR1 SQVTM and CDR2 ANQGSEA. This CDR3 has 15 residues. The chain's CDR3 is CSVESGTGFVHEQYF. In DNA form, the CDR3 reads TGCAGCGTTGAATCAGGGACAGGGTTCGTGCACGAGCAGTACTTC.

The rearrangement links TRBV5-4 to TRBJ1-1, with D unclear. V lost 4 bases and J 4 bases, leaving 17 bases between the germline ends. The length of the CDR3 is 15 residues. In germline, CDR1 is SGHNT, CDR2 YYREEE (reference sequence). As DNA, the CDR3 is TGTGCCAGCAGCCCACCCCCTGGGCCGGCCACTGAAGCTTTCTTT. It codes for CASSPPPGPATEAFF.

Here the CDR3 reads CASSYSGQGSYEQYF. Here the CDR3 DNA reads TGTGCCAGCAGTTACTCGGGACAGGGATCCTACGAGCAGTACTTC. V and J are TRBV6-2 or TRBV6-3 and TRBJ2-7, with 9 bases matching TRBD1. The V segment lost 0 bases and the J segment 1 base; nucleotides outside the gene matches: 1. The CDR3 has 15 residues. Germline-derived CDR1 and CDR2 are MNHEY and SVGEGT.

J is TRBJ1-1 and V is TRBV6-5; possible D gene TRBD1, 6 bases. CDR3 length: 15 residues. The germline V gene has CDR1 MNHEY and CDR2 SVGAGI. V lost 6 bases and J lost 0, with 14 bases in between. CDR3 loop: CASRQKGGMNTEAFF. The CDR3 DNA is TGTGCCAGCAGGCAAAAGGGGGGGATGAACACTGAAGCTTTCTTT.

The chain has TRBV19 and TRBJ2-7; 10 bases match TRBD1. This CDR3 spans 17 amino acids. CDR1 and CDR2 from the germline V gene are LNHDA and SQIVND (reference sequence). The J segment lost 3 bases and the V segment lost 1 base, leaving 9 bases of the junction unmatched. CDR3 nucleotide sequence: TGTGCCAGTAGTATAGGAGGGTGGGACAGGGGAATCTACGAGCAGTACTTC. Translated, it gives CASSIGGWDRGIYEQYF.

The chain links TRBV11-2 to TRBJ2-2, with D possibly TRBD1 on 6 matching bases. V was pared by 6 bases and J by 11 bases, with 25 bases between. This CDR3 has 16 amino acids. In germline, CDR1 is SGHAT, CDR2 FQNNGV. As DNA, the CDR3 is TGTGCCAGCAGTCCGCTCCCAGGGGCTAAACGGACCGAGCTGTTTTTT. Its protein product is CASSPLPGAKRTELFF.

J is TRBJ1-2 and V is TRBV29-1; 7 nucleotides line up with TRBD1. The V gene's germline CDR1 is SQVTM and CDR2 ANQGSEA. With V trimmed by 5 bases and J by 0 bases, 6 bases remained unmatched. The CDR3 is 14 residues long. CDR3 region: CSVSRGDSNYGYTF. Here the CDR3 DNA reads TGCAGCGTTTCCAGGGGGGACTCTAACTATGGCTACACCTTC.

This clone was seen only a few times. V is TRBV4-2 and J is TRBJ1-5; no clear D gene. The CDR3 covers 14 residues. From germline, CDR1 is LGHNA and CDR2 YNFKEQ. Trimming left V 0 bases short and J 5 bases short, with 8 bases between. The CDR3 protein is CASSQDLGDQPQHF. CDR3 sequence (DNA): TGTGCCAGCAGCCAAGATCTGGGCGATCAGCCCCAGCATTTT.

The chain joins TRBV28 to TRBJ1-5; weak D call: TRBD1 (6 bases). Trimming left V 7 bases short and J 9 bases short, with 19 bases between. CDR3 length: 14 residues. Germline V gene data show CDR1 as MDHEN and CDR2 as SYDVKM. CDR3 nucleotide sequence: TGTGCCAGCAACCATGGACAGACCCTTTGGCCCCAGCATTTT. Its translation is CASNHGQTLWPQHF.